This T cell receptor (beta chain) emerged from a study of shared clonotypes between healthy human individuals. Study-level results: Compared with memory subsets, naive subsets generally had larger estimated richness.

The protocol was immunoSEQ multiplex PCR, while the TCRdb copy is restricted to in-frame clones and leaves out a portion. The data show millions of clones, 90% to 95% seen once. The CDR3 contains 13 residues. Trimming removed 6 bases from V and 3 bases from J, with 11 bases in between. The V gene's germline CDR1 is ENHRY and CDR2 SYGVKD. This clone has a single count. Its cognate antigen is unknown. Sequenced material: naive CD4+ T cells sorted from blood. Specified subset: CD45RA+ positively selected. The chain has TRBV10-3 and TRBJ2-5, with TRBD1 as a possible D gene (6 bases). This TCR was recovered from a man between 18 and 29 years old in good health. The CDR3 nucleotides read TGTGCCATCAGAGACGGGACAAAAGAGACCCAGTACTTC. Its translation is CAIRDGTKETQYF.